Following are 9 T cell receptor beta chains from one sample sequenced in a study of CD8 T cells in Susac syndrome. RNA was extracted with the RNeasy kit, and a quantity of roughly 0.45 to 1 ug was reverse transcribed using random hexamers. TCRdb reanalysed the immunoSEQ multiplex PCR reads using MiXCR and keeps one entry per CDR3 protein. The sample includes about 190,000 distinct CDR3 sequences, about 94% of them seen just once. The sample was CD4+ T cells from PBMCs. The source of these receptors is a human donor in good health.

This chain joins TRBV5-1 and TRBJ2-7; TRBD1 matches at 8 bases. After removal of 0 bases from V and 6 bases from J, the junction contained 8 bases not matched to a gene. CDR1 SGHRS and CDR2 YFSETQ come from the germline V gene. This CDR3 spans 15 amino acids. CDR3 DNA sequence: TGCGCCAGCAGCTTGGGGTACGGACAGGGACCCGAGCAGTACTTC. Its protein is CASSLGYGQGPEQYF.

The CDR3 region has the DNA TGTGCCAGCAACTTGGACACAGATACGCAGTATTTT. Encoded protein: CASNLDTDTQYF. The chain employs TRBV2 and TRBJ2-3; D is ambiguous. V gave up 7 bases and J gave up 2 bases, with 7 bases separating them. The germline CDR1 and CDR2 sequences are SNHLY and FYNNEI. CDR3 length: 12 amino acids.

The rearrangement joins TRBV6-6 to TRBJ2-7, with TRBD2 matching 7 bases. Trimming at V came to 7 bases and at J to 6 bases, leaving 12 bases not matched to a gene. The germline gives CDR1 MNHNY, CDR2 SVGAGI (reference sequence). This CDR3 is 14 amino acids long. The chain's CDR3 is CASTEGRVGGEQYV. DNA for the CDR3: TGTGCCAGCACCGAGGGGAGGGTTGGGGGCGAGCAGTACGTC.

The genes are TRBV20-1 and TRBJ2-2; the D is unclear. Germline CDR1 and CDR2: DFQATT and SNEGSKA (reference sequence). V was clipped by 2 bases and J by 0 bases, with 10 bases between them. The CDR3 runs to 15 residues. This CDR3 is CSARSDTSNTGELFF. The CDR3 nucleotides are TGCAGTGCTAGATCTGACACCTCGAACACCGGGGAGCTGTTTTTT.

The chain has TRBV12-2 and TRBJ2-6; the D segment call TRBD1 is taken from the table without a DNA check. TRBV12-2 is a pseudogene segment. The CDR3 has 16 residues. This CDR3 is CASRSGQGNGANVLTF. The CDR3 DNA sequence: TGTGCAAGTCGCTCGGGACAGGGGAATGGGGCCAACGTCCTGACTTTC.

CDR3 amino acids: CASSPRRGMADTQYF. CDR3 sequence (DNA): TGTGCCAGCAGCCCCCGCAGGGGAATGGCTGATACGCAGTATTTT. The chain recombines TRBV7-2 with TRBJ2-3, with a tentative D call TRBD1 (6 bases). The CDR3 contains 15 residues. The germline V and J ends were trimmed by 5 bases and 6 bases, with 18 bases remaining between them. Germline CDR1 and CDR2: SGHTA and FQGNSA. The whole variable domain, remainder taken from reference TRBV7-2 and TRBJ2-3, is GAGVSQSPSNKVTEKGKDVELRCDPISGHTALYWYRQSLGQGLEFLIYFQGNSAPDKSGLPSDRFSAERTGGSVSTLTIQRTQQEDSAVYLCASSPRRGMADTQYFGPGTRLTVL.

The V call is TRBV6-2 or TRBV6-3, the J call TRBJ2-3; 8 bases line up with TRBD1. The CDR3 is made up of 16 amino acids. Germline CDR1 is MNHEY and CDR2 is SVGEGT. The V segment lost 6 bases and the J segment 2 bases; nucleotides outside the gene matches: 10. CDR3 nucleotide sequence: TGTGCCAGCAGAGGGGTGACGACAGGGGACACAGATACGCAGTATTTT. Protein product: CASRGVTTGDTDTQYF.

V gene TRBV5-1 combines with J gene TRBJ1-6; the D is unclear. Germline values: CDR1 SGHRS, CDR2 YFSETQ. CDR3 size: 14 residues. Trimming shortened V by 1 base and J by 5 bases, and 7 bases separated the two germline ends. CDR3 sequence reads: CASSLNGDNSPLHF. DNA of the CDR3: TGCGCCAGCAGCTTGAACGGAGATAATTCACCCCTCCACTTT.

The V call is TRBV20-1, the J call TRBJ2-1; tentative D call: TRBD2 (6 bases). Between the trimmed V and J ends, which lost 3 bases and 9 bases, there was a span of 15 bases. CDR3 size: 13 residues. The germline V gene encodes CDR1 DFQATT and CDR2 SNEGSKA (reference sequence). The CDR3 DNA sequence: TGCAGTGCTAGCCCACGGAGGGGCTCTGAGCAGTTCTTC. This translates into CSASPRRGSEQFF.